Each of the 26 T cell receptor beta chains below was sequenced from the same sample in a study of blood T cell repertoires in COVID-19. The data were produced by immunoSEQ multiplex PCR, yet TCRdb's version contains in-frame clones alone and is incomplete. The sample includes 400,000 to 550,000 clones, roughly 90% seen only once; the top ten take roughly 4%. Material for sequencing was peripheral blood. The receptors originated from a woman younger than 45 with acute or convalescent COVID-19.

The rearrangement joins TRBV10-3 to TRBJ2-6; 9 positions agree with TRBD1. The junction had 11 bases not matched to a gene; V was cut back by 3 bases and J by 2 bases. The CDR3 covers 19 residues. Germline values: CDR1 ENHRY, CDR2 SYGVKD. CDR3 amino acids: CAISETGQGLSAGANVLTF. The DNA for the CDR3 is TGTGCCATCAGTGAAACGGGACAGGGCTTAAGTGCTGGGGCCAACGTCCTGACTTTC.

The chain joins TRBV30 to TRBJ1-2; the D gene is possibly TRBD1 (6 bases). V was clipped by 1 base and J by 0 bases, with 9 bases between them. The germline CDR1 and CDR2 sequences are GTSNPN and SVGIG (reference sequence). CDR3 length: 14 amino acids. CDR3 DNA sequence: TGTGCCTGGAGTGGACAGGAGACTAACTATGGCTACACCTTC. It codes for CAWSGQETNYGYTF. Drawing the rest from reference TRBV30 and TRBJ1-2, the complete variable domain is SQTIHQWPATLVQPVGSPLSLECTVEGTSNPNLYWYRQAAGRGLQLLFYSVGIGQISSEVPQNLSASRPQDRQFILSSKKLLLSDSGFYLCAWSGQETNYGYTFGSGTRLTVV.

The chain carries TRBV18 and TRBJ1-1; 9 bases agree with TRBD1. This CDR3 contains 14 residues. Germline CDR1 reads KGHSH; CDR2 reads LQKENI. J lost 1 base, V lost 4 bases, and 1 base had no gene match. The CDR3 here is CASSLGQGNTEAFF. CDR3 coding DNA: TGTGCCAGCTCACTGGGACAGGGGAACACTGAAGCTTTCTTT.

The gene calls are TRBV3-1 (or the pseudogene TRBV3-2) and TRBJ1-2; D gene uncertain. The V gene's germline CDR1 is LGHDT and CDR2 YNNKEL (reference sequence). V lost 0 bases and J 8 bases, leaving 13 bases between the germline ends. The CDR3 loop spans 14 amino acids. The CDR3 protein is CASSQDRGWTGYTF. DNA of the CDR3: TGTGCCAGCAGCCAAGATCGGGGTTGGACGGGCTACACCTTC.

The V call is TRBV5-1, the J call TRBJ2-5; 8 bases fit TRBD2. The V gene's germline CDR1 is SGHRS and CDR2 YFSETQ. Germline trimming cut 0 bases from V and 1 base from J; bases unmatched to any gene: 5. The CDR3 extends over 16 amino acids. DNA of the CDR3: TGCGCCAGCAGCTTGGGCGGGGCGGGGGGCCAAGAGACCCAGTACTTC. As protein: CASSLGGAGGQETQYF.

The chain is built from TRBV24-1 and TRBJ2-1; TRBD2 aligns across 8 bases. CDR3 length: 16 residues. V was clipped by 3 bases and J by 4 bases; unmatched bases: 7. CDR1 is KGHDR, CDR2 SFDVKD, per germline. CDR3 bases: TGTGCCACCAGTGATCCGGGGGGGCAGGGTTACAATGAGCAGTTCTTC. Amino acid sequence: CATSDPGGQGYNEQFF.

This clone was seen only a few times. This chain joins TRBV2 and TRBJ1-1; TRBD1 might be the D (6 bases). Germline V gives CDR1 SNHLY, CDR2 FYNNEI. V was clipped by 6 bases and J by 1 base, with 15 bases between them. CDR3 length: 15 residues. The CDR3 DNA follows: TGTGCCAGCAGGGACGGGGCAGGGGAGAACACTGAAGCTTTCTTT. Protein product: CASRDGAGENTEAFF.

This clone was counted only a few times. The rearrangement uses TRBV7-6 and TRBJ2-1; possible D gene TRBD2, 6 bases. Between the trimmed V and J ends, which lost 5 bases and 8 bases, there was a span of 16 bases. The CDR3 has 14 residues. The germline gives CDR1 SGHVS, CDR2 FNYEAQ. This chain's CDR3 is CASSPLVSGDEQFF. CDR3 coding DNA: TGTGCCAGCAGCCCACTAGTATCGGGAGATGAGCAGTTCTTC.

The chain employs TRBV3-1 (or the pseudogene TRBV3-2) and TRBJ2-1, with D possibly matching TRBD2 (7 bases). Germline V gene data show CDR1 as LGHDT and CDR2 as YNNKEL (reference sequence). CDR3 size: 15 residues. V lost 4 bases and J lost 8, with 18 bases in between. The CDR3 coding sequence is TGTGCCAGCAGCCTAAGGGCTGACGGGGGGCATGAGCAGTTCTTC. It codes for CASSLRADGGHEQFF.

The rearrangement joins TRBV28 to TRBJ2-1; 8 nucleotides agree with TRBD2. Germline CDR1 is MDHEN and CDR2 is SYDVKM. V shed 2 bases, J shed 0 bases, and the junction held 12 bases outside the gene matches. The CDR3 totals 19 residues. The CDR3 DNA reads TGTGCCAGCAGTTTAATTGTCTTCGGGGGGGGGAGCTCCTACAATGAGCAGTTCTTC. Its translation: CASSLIVFGGGSSYNEQFF.

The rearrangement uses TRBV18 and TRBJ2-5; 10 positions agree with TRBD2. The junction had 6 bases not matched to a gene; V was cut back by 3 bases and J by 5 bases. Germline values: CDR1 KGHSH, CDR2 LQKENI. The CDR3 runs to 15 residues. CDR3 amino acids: CASSPTSGGAETQYF. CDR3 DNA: TGTGCCAGCTCACCGACAAGCGGGGGGGCGGAGACCCAGTACTTC.

The CDR3 spells CASGLTTGDWGYNSPLHF. CDR3 in DNA: TGTGCTAGTGGTTTGACAACAGGGGACTGGGGATATAATTCACCCCTCCACTTT. The V and J genes are TRBV12-5 and TRBJ1-6; the match to TRBD1 covers 7 bases. Trimming took 2 bases from V and 4 from J; bases not matched to a gene: 11. CDR3 length: 18 residues. Germline CDR1 reads LGHNT; CDR2 reads FRNRAP.

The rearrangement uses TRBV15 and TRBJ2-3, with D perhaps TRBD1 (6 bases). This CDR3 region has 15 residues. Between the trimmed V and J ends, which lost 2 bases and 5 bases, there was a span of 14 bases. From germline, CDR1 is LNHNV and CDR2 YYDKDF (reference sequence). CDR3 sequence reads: CATSRTGQLVDTQYF. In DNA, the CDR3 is TGTGCCACCAGCAGAACAGGACAGTTGGTAGATACGCAGTATTTT.

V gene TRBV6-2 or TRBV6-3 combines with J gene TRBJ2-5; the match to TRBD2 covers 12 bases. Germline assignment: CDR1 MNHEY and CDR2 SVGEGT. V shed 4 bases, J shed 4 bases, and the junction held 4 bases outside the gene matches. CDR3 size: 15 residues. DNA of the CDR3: TGTGCCAGCAGTTTCTCTAGCGGGGGGGGAGAGACCCAGTACTTC. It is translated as CASSFSSGGGETQYF.

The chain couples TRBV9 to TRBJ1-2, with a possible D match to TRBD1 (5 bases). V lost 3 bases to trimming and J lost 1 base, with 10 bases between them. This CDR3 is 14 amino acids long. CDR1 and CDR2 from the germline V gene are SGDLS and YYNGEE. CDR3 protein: CASSAHQGNYGYTF. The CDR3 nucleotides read TGTGCCAGCAGCGCGCATCAGGGTAACTATGGCTACACCTTC.

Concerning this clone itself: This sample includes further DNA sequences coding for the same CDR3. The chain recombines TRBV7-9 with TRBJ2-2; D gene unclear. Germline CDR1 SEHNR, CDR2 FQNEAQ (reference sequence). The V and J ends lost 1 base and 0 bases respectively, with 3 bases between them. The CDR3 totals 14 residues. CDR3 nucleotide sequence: TGTGCCAGCAGCTTAGGAGCGAACACCGGGGAGCTGTTTTTT. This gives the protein CASSLGANTGELFF.

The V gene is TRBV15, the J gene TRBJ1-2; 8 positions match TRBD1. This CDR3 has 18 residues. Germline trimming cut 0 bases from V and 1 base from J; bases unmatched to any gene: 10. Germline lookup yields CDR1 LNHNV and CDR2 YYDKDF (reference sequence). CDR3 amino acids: CATSRDRGTGAINYGYTF. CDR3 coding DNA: TGTGCCACCAGCAGAGATCGAGGGACAGGTGCGATTAACTATGGCTACACCTTC.

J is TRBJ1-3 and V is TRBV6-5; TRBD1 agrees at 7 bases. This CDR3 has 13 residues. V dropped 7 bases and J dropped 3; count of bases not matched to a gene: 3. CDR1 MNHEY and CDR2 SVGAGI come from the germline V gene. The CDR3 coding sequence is TGTGCCAGCACTCGACAGGGTGGAAACACCATATATTTT. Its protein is CASTRQGGNTIYF.

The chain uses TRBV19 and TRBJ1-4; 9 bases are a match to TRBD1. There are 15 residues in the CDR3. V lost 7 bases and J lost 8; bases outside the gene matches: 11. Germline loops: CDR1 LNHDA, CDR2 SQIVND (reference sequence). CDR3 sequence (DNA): TGTGCCAGTAACACTCCGGGACAGGGCGGCGAAAAACTGTTTTTT. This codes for CASNTPGQGGEKLFF.

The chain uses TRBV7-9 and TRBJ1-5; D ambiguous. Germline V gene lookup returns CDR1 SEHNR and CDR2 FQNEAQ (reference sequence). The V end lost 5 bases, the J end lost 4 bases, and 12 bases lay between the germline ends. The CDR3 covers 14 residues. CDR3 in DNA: TGTGCCAGCAGCCCTGCAGGCAATAATCAGCCCCAGCATTTT. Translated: CASSPAGNNQPQHF.

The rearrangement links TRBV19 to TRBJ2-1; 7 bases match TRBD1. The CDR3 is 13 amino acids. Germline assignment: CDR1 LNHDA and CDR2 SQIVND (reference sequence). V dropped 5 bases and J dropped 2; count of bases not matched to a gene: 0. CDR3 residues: CASSQGAYNEQFF. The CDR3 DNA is TGTGCCAGTAGTCAGGGGGCCTACAATGAGCAGTTCTTC.

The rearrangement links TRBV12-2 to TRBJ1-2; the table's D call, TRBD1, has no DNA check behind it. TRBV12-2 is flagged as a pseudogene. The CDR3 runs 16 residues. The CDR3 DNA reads TGTGCAAGTCGCTTAGCATCATGCGACAGGGTCTACGGCTACACCTTC. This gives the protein CASRLASCDRVYGYTF.

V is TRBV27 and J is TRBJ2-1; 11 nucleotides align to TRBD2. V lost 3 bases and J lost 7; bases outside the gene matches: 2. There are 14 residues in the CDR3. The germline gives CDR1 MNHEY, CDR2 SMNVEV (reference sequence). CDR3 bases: TGTGCCAGCAGTTTGTTAGCGGGGGGGAATGAGCAGTTCTTC. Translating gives CASSLLAGGNEQFF.

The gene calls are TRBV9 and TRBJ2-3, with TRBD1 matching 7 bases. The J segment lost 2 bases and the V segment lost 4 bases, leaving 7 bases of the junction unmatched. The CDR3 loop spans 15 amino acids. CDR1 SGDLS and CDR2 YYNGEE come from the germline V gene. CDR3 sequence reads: CASSLLDRNTDTQYF. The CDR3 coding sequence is TGTGCCAGCAGCCTCTTGGACAGGAACACAGATACGCAGTATTTT.

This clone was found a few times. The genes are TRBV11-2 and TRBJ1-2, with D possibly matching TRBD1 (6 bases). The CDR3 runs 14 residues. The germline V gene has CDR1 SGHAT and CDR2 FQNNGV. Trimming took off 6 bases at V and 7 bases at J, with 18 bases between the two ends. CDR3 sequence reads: CASSPGGQSPGYTF. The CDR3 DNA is TGTGCCAGCAGTCCGGGGGGGCAAAGCCCTGGCTACACCTTC.

CDR3 sequence (DNA): TGTGCCAGCGAGACAGGAGAAAAGAGATACAATGAGCAGTTCTTC. Residues: CASETGEKRYNEQFF. This chain uses TRBV13 with TRBJ2-1, with a tentative D call TRBD1 (6 bases). This CDR3 has 15 amino acids. CDR1 and CDR2 (germline): PRHDT, FYEKMQ (reference sequence). V was trimmed by 8 bases and J by 4 bases, leaving 18 bases between them.